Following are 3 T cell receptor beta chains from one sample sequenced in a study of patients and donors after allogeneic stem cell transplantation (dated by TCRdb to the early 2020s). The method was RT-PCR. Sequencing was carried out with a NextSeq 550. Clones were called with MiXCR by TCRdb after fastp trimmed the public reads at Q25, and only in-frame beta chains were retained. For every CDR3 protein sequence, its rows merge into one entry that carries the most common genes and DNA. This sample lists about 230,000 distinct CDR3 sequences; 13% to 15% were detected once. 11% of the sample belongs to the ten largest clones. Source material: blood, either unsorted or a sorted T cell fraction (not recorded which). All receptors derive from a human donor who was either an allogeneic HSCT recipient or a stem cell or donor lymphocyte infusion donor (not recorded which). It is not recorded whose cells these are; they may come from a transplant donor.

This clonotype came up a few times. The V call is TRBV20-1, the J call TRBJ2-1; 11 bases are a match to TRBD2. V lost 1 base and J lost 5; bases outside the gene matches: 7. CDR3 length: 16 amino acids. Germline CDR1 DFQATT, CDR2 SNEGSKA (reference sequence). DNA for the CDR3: TGCAGTGCTAGAGGGATTAGCGGGGGGGGGAACAATGAGCAGTTCTTC. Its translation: CSARGISGGGNNEQFF.

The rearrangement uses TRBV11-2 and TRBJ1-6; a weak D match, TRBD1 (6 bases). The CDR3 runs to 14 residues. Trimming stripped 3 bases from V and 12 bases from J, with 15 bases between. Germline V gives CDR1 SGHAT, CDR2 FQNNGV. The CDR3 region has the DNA TGTGCCAGCAGCTTGGGGGGCGTTCTGCGACCCCTCCACTTT. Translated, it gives CASSLGGVLRPLHF.

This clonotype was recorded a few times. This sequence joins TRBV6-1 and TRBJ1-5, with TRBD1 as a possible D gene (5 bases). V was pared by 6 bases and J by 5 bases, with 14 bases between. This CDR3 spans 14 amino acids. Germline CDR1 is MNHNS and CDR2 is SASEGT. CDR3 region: CASSSGRRDQPQHF. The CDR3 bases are TGTGCCAGCAGCTCAGGGCGACGCGATCAGCCCCAGCATTTT.